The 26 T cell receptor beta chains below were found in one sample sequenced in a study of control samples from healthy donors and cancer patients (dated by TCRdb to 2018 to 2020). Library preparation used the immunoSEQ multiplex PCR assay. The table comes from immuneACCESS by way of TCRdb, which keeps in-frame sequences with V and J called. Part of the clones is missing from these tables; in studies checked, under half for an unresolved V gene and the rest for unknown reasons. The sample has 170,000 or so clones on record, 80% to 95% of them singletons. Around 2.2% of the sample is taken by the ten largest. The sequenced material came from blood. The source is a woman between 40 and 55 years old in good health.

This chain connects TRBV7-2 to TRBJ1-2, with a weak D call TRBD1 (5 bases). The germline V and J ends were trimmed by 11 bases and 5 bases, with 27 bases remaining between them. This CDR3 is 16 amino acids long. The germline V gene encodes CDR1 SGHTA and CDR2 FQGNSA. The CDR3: CAGRVRSKTVTYGYTF. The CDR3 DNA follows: TGTGCCGGACGGGTTAGATCCAAGACAGTCACTTATGGCTACACCTTC.

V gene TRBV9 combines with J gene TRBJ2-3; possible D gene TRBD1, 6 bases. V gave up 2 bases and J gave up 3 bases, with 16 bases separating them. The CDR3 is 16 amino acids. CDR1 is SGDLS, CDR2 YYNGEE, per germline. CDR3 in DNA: TGTGCCAGCAGCGTCAGATTGACAGGATTTACAGATACGCAGTATTTT. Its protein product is CASSVRLTGFTDTQYF.

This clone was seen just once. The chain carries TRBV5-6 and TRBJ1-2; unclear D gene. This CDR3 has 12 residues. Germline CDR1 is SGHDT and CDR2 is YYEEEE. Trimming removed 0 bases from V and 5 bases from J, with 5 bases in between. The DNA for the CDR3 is TGTGCCAGCAGCTTGGCTGGGTATGGCTACACCTTC. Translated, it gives CASSLAGYGYTF.

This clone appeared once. CDR3 loop: CASSYPDPDPPYEQYF. In DNA, the CDR3 is TGTGCCAGCAGTTACCCCGACCCCGACCCCCCCTACGAGCAGTACTTC. V is TRBV6-2 or TRBV6-3 and J is TRBJ2-7; D is unclear. The CDR3 has 16 residues. Looked up from germline, CDR1 is MNHEY and CDR2 is SVGEGT. Trimming removed 2 bases from V and 2 bases from J, with 16 bases in between.

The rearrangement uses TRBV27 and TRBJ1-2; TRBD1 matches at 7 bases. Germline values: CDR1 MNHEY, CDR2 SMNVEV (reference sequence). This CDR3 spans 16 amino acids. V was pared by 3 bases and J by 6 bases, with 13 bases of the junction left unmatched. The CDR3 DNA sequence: TGTGCCAGCAGTTTCGACCACAGGGGAAATTCGGATGGCTACACCTTC. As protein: CASSFDHRGNSDGYTF.

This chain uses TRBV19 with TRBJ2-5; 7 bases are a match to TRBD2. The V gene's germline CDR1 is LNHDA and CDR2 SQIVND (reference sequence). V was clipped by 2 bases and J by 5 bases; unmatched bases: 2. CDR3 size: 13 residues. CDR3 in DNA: TGTGCCAGTAGTATAAACGGGGGGGAGACCCAGTACTTC. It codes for CASSINGGETQYF.

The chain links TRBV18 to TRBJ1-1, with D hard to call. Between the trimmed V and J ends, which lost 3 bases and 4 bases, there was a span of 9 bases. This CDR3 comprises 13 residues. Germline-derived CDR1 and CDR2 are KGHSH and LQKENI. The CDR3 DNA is TGTGCCAGCTCACCGACTATGGGCACTGAAGCTTTCTTT. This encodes CASSPTMGTEAFF.

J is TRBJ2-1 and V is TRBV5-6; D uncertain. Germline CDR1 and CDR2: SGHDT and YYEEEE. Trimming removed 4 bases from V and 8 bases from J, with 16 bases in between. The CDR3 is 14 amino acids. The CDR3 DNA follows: TGTGCCAGCAGCCCCGGACCCCTCGCCGATGAGCAGTTCTTC. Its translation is CASSPGPLADEQFF.

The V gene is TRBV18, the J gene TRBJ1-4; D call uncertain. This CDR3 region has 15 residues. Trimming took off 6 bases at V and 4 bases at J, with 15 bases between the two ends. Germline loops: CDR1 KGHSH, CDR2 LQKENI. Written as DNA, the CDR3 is TGTGCCAGCTCCCCGATCCCCGGACTTAATGAAAAACTGTTTTTT. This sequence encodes CASSPIPGLNEKLFF.

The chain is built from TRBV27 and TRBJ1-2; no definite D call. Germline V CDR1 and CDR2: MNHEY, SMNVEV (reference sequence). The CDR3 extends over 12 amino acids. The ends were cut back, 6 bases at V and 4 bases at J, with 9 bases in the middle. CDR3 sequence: CASSPRGYGYTF. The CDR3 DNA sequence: TGTGCCAGCAGCCCCCGGGGCTATGGCTACACCTTC.

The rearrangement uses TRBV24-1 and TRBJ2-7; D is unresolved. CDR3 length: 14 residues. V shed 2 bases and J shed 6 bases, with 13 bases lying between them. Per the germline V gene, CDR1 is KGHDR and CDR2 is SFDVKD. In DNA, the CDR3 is TGTGCCACCAGTGATTCCAATCCAGGTAGCGAGCAGTACTTC. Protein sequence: CATSDSNPGSEQYF.

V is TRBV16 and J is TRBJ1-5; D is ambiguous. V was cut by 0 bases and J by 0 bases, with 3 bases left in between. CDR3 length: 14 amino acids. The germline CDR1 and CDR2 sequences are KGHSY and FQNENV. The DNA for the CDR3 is TGTGCCAGCAGCCAATCGGGTAGCAATCAGCCCCAGCATTTT. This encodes CASSQSGSNQPQHF.

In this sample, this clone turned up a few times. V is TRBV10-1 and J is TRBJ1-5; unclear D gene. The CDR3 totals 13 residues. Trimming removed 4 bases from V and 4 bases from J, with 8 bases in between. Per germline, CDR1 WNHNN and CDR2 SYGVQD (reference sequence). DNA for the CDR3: TGCGCCAGCAGTGCAACGGGAAATCAGCCCCAGCATTTT. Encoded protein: CASSATGNQPQHF.

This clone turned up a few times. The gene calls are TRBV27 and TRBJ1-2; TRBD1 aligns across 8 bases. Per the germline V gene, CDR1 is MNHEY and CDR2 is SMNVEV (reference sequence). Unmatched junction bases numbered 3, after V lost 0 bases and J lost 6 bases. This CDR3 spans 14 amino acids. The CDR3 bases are TGTGCCAGCAGTTTATCGAGGACAGGGCATGGCTACACCTTC. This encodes CASSLSRTGHGYTF.

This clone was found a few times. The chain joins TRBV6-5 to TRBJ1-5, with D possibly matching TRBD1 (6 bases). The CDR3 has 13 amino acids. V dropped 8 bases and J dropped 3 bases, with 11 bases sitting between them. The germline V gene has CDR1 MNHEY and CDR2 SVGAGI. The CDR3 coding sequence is TGTGCCAGCGGGGGGGCCCACAATCAGCCCCAGCATTTT. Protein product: CASGGAHNQPQHF.

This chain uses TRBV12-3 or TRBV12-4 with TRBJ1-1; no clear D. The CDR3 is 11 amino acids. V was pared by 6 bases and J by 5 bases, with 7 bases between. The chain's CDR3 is CASSSWTEAFF. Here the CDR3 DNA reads TGTGCCAGCAGCTCATGGACTGAAGCTTTCTTT.

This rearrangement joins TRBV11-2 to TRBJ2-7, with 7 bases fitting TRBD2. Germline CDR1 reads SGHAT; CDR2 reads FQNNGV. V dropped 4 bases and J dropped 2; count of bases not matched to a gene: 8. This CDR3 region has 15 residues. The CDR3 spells CASSSLGGGPYEQYF. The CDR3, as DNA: TGTGCCAGCAGCTCCCTCGGCGGGGGACCCTACGAGCAGTACTTC.

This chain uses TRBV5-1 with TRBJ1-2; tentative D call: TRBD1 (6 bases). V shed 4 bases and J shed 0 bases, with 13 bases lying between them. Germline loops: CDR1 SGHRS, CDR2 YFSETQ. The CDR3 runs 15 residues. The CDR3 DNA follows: TGCGCCAGCAGCGCCCAGGGGACTTCTAACTATGGCTACACCTTC. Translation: CASSAQGTSNYGYTF.

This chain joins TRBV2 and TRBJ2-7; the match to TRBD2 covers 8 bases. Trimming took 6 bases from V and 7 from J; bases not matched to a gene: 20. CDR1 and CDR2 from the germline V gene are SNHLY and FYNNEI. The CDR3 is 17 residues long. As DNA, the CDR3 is TGTGCCAGCAGCGACCCGGCAACGGGACTAGGGACAAGGGAGCAGTACTTC. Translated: CASSDPATGLGTREQYF.

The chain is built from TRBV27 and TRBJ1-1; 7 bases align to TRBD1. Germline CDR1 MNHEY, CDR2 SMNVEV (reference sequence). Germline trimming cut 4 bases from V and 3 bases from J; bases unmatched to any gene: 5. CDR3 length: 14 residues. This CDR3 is CASSSGTAYTEAFF. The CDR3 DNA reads TGTGCCAGCAGTTCCGGGACAGCTTACACTGAAGCTTTCTTT.

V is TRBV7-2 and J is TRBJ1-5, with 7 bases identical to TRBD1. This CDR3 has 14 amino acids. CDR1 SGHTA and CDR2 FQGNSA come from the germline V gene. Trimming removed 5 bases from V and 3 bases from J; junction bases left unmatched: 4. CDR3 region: CASSRGQPNQPQHF. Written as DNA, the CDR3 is TGTGCCAGCAGCCGGGGACAGCCCAATCAGCCCCAGCATTTT.

In nucleotides, the CDR3 is TGTGCCAGCAGCTTAGAAGGTCCCTTCGTAGTCCAGCCCCCCGATACGCAGTATTTT. Amino acids: CASSLEGPFVVQPPDTQYF. The chain carries TRBV7-8 and TRBJ2-3, with D unclear. The ends were cut back, 1 base at V and 6 bases at J, with 26 bases in the middle. This CDR3 comprises 19 residues. CDR1 SGHVS and CDR2 FQNEAQ come from the germline V gene.

The CDR3 spells CATGDRVLGEAFF. The DNA of the CDR3 is TGTGCCACCGGGGACAGGGTCTTGGGTGAAGCTTTCTTT. The gene calls are TRBV15 and TRBJ1-1, with TRBD1 matching over 9 bases. CDR3 length: 13 amino acids. CDR1 is LNHNV and CDR2 is YYDKDF in the germline V gene (reference sequence). Trimming at V came to 8 bases and at J to 7 bases, leaving 8 bases not matched to a gene.

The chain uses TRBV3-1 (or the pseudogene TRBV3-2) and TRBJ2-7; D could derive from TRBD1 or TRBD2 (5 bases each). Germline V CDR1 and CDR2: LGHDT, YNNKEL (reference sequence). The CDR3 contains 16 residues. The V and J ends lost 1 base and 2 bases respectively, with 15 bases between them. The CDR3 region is CASSQAGGGKTYEQYF. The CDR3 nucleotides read TGTGCCAGCAGCCAAGCTGGTGGGGGAAAGACCTACGAGCAGTACTTC.

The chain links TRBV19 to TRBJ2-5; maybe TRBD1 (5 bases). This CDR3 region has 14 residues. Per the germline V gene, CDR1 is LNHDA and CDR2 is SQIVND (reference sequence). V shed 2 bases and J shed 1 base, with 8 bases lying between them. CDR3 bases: TGTGCCAGTAGTATAAGGGGTCCCCAAGAGACCCAGTACTTC. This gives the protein CASSIRGPQETQYF.

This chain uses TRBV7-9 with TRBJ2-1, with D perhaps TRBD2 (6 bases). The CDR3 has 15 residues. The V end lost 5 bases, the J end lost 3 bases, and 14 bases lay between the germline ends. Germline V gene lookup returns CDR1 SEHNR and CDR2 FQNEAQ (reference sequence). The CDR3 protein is CASSLAGSSYNEQFF. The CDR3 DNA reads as TGTGCCAGCAGCCTGGCGGGGAGCAGCTACAATGAGCAGTTCTTC.